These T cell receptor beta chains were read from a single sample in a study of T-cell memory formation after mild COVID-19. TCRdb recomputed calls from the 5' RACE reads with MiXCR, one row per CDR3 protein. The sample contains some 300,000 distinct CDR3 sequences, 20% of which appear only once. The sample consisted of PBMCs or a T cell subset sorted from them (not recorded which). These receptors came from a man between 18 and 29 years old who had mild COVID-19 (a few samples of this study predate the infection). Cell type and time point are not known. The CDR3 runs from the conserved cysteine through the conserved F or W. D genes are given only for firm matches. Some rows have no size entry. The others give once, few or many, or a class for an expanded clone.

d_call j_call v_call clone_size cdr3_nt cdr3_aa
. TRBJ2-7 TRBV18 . TGTGCCAGCTCACCCCCACGTGTTTACGAGCAGTACTTC CASSPPRVYEQYF
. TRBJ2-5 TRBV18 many TGTGCCAGCTCACCTGGACCAGAGACCCAGTACTTC CASSPGPETQYF
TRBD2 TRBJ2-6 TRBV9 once TGTGCCAGCAGCGCAGCGGGTAGCGGGGACTCTGGGGCCAACGTCCTGACTTTC CASSAAGSGDSGANVLTF
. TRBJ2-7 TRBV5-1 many TGCGCCAGCAGCCAGACACATGGCTCCTACGAGCAGTACTTC CASSQTHGSYEQYF
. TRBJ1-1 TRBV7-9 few TGTGCCAGCAGCTTGTCGGCCGGGGTGACTGAAGCTTTCTTT CASSLSAGVTEAFF
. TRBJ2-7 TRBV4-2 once TGTGCCAGCAGCAAAGTGTCCCGGAATGACGAGCAGTACTTC CASSKVSRNDEQYF
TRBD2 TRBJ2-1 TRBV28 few TGTGTCTCACTGAGCGGGGGCCCAAGCTCCTACAATGAGCAGTTCTTC CVSLSGGPSSYNEQFF
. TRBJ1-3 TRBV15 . TGTGCCACCAGGCCTGGGCTGGGTACCGGAAACACCATATATTTT CATRPGLGTGNTIYF
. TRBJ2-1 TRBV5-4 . TGTGCCAGCAGCTTGGGGGGGCAGCCTAGGTTCTTC CASSLGGQPRFF
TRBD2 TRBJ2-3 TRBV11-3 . TGTGCCAGCAGCGTAGGACTAGCGGGGCGGACAGATACGCAGTATTTT CASSVGLAGRTDTQYF
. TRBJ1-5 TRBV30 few TGTGCCTGGAGTGTGCAGGGAGACCAGCCCCAGCATTTT CAWSVQGDQPQHF
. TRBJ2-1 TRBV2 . TGTGCCAGCAGCACCGGAGGGGGGGCCTACAATGAGCAGTTCTTC CASSTGGGAYNEQFF
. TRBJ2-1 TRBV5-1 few TGCGCCAGCAGCGATCCGGGACCTTCCTACAATGAGCAGTTCTTC CASSDPGPSYNEQFF
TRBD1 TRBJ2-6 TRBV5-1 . TGCGCCAGCAGCTCGCCGGGACAGCGCGGCTCTGGGGCCAACGTCCTGACTTTC CASSSPGQRGSGANVLTF
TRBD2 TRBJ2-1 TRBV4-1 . TGCGCCAGCAGCGATTTAGGGACTAGCGGGGGGGAAATCCTCTTC CASSDLGTSGGEILF
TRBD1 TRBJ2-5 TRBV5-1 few TGCGCCAGCAGCCTGGGACAGGGTTCCGAGACCCAGTACTTC CASSLGQGSETQYF
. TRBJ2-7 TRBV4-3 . TGCGCCAGCAGCCAAGATGTCAGGGGAGTCTACGAGCAGTACTTC CASSQDVRGVYEQYF
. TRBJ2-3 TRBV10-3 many TGTGCCATCAGTGAGTCAGGGGGGATAGATACGCAGTATTTT CAISESGGIDTQYF
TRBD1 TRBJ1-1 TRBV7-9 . TGTGCCAGCGGAGGGGGCAGGGAGCATTTT CASGGGREHF
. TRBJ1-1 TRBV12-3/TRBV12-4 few TGTGCCAGCAGTTGGCCAGGCTCGGGGACTGAAGCTTTCTTT CASSWPGSGTEAFF
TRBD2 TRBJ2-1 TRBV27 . TGTGCCAGCGGAACTAGCGGGGGGGCCGTTGAGCAGTTCTTC CASGTSGGAVEQFF
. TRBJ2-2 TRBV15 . TGTGCCACCAGCAGAGACCCAGGGGCGAACACCGGGGAGCTGTTTTTT CATSRDPGANTGELFF
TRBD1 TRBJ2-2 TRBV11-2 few TGTGCCAGCAGCACAGGGGGCGCGAAGGCCGGGGAGCTGTTTTTT CASSTGGAKAGELFF
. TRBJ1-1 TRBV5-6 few TGTGCCAGCAGCTTACTCTTTGCCCGTGAAGCTTTCTTT CASSLLFAREAFF
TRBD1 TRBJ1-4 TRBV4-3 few TGCGCCAGCAGCCGACGACAGGGGAGAGGAGAAAAACTGTTTTTT CASSRRQGRGEKLFF
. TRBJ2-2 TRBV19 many TGTGCCAGTAAGGCAGGCGCGAACACCGGGGAGCTGTTTTTT CASKAGANTGELFF
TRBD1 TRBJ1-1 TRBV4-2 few TGTGCCAGCAGCGCGTTGGGACAGCGGAACACTGAAGCTTTCTTT CASSALGQRNTEAFF
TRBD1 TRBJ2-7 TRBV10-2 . TGCGCCAGCAGTGGACAGGGGGAATACGAGCAGTACTTC CASSGQGEYEQYF
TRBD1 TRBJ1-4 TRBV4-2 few TGTGCCAGCAGCCAAGAAGGGACAGGTGACTATGAAAAACTGTTTTTT CASSQEGTGDYEKLFF
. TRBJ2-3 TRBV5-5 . TGTGCCAGCAGCTCCAAATCCGGACAGCCCAGCACAGATACGCAGTATTTT CASSSKSGQPSTDTQYF
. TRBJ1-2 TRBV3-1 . TGTGCCAGCAGCCAAGATTTGGAGGGGACTGGCTACACCTTC CASSQDLEGTGYTF
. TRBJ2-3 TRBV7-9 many TGTGCCAGCAGGAATCCTCTGACATCCCCCCGATCAGATACGCAGTATTTT CASRNPLTSPRSDTQYF